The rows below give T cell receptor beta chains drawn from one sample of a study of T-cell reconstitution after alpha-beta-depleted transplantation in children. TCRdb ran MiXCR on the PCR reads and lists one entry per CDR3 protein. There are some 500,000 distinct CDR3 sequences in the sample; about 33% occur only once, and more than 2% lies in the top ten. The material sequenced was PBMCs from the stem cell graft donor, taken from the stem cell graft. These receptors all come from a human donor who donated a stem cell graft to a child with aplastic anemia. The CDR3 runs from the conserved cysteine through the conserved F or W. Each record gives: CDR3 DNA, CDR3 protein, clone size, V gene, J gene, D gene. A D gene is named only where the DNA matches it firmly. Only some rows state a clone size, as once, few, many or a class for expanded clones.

DNA: TGCAGCGTTGCCGACGGACTTGGGAAGTACTTC; CDR3: CSVADGLGKYF; size: NA; V: TRBV29-1; J: TRBJ2-7; D: NA
DNA: TGTGCCAGCAGCCAAGAAGTTGCGGGAAAACTGTTTTTT; CDR3: CASSQEVAGKLFF; size: NA; V: TRBV3-1; J: TRBJ1-4; D: NA
DNA: TGTGCCAGCAGCTTAGCAGTGGGGGGCGCGCAGTTCTTC; CDR3: CASSLAVGGAQFF; size: NA; V: TRBV11-1; J: TRBJ2-1; D: NA
DNA: TGTGCCAGCAGCTATTCTAGCGGGAGCGACACTAGGACCCAGTACTTC; CDR3: CASSYSSGSDTRTQYF; size: few; V: TRBV7-2; J: TRBJ2-5; D: TRBD2
DNA: TGTGCCAGCAGCCAGTATAGCGTTCAAGAGACCCAGTACTTC; CDR3: CASSQYSVQETQYF; size: few; V: TRBV5-6; J: TRBJ2-5; D: NA
DNA: TGTGCCAGCTCACCACCGAGCAGAGGGTATGGCTACACCTTC; CDR3: CASSPPSRGYGYTF; size: NA; V: TRBV18; J: TRBJ1-2; D: NA
DNA: TGTGCCAGCAGCCCGTCCGGTGGACTCTACGAGCAGTACTTC; CDR3: CASSPSGGLYEQYF; size: NA; V: TRBV11-1; J: TRBJ2-7; D: NA
DNA: TGTGCCAGCAGCCTAGGGGACAACGACTCTGGAAACACCATATATTTT; CDR3: CASSLGDNDSGNTIYF; size: NA; V: TRBV13; J: TRBJ1-3; D: NA
DNA: TGCAGTGCTCGCAAATGGGCCCCCTACAATGAGCAGTTCTTC; CDR3: CSARKWAPYNEQFF; size: NA; V: TRBV20-1; J: TRBJ2-1; D: NA
DNA: TGTGCCAGCAGTTCCCAGGAGCTCACCAAAAACATTCAGTACTTC; CDR3: CASSSQELTKNIQYF; size: NA; V: TRBV28; J: TRBJ2-4; D: NA
DNA: TGTGCCAGCAGTTTGAGCACCAATAGCCTGCATACGCAGTATTTT; CDR3: CASSLSTNSLHTQYF; size: few; V: TRBV6-2/TRBV6-3; J: TRBJ2-3; D: NA
DNA: TGTGCCAGCAGTTACAGGGGAAGCACAGATACGCAGTATTTT; CDR3: CASSYRGSTDTQYF; size: NA; V: TRBV6-5; J: TRBJ2-3; D: NA
DNA: TGTGCCAGCAGTCCGCCCTCTGGAAACACCATATATTTT; CDR3: CASSPPSGNTIYF; size: NA; V: TRBV12-3/TRBV12-4; J: TRBJ1-3; D: NA
DNA: TGTGCCAGCAGAATGTCGGTAGACAACTCCTACGAGCAGTACTTC; CDR3: CASRMSVDNSYEQYF; size: NA; V: TRBV28; J: TRBJ2-7; D: NA
DNA: TGTGCCAGCTCAGCGACAGTCCCCGGGGAGCTGTTTTTT; CDR3: CASSATVPGELFF; size: few; V: TRBV18; J: TRBJ2-2; D: NA
DNA: TGTGCCAGCAGCCCGGACAGGGGGCCCTTCAATGAGCAGTTCTTC; CDR3: CASSPDRGPFNEQFF; size: few; V: TRBV5-5; J: TRBJ2-1; D: TRBD1
DNA: TGCGCCAGCAGCCCCAGCCTTTCTAGCACAGATACGCAGTATTTT; CDR3: CASSPSLSSTDTQYF; size: NA; V: TRBV4-3; J: TRBJ2-3; D: NA
DNA: TGTGCCAGCAGCTCCGGGACCCAGAACACCGGGGAGCTGTTTTTT; CDR3: CASSSGTQNTGELFF; size: NA; V: TRBV11-3; J: TRBJ2-2; D: NA
DNA: TGCGCCAGCAGCCCTGGTCCGGCGGGCTCTCAAGAGACCCAGTACTTC; CDR3: CASSPGPAGSQETQYF; size: NA; V: TRBV5-1; J: TRBJ2-5; D: NA
DNA: TGTGCCAGCAGTTTGGGGGGGGCGCAAGGAAACACCATATATTTT; CDR3: CASSLGGAQGNTIYF; size: NA; V: TRBV28; J: TRBJ1-3; D: NA
DNA: TGTGCCATCAGGGGTGACGGAGGTTCACCGCAGTATTTT; CDR3: CAIRGDGGSPQYF; size: NA; V: TRBV10-3; J: TRBJ2-3; D: NA
DNA: TGTGCCAGCAGCTTGGGACCGGTAGAGACCCAGTACTTC; CDR3: CASSLGPVETQYF; size: NA; V: TRBV7-3; J: TRBJ2-5; D: NA
DNA: TGCGCCAGCAGCGATCTTAGCGGGAGGGAGACCCAGTACTTC; CDR3: CASSDLSGRETQYF; size: NA; V: TRBV5-1; J: TRBJ2-5; D: TRBD2